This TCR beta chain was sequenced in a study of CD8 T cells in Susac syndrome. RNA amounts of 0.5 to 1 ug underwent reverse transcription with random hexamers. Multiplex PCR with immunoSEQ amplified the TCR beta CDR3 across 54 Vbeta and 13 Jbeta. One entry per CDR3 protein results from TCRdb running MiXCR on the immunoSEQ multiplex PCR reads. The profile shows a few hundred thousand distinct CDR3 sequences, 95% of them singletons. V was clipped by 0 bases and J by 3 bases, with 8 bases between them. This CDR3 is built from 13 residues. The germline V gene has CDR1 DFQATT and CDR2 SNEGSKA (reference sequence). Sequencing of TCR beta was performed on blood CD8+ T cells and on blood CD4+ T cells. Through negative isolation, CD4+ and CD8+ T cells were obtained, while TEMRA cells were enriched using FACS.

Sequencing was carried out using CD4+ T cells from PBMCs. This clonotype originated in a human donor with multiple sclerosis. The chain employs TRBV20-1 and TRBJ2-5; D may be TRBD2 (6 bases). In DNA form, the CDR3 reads TGCAGTGCTAGAGATGGGGGGAAAGAGACCCAGTACTTC. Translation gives CSARDGGKETQYF.